The entry that follows covers one T cell receptor beta chain sequence. No antigen is known for it. Nothing much larger sits one base from this clone, and base qualities are not available. TCR cDNA was synthesized by 5'RACE template switching, through which a universal primer site and unique molecular identifiers were introduced. Priming of cDNA synthesis was performed from both the TCR alpha and TCR beta constant segments. Libraries were amplified in two PCR steps, with sample barcodes and sequencing adapters added in the second step. Sequencing of the libraries was done on either Illumina HiSeq 2500 (2x100 bp) or NovaSeq (2x150 bp). As for the original processing: Demultiplexing of reads and collapsing into UMI consensus sequences were performed with MIGEC, and V(D)J alignment was carried out with MiXCR. Vaccine-responding clonotypes were defined with edgeR using replicate PBMC samples, requiring FDR below 0.01 and a log2 fold change above 5 up to day 15. Bulk clonotypes were assigned CD4 or CD8 identity according to which sequenced CD4 or CD8 repertoire held them at higher abundance. TCRdb ran its own pipeline on the public reads, namely fastp trimming at Q25 and MiXCR clone calling, and kept in-frame beta chains. Under each unique CDR3 protein, matching rows form one entry showing the most common genes and DNA. TCRdb's processing, not the study's, gives the V and J calls here. The sample has around 590,000 distinct CDR3 sequences on record, over 9% of them singletons. The ten largest clones add up to about 15% of the sample.

This sample stems from a study of T cells after yellow fever vaccination (dated by TCRdb to the late 2010s). In the study overall: The SMART-Seq v4 Ultra Low Input RNA kit was used to prepare libraries from fractions with low cell numbers. To follow T-cell clones before and after both primary and booster YFV17D yellow fever vaccination, bulk TCR alpha and beta repertoires underwent longitudinal sequencing. Two healthy male donors, one aged 18 to 30 and one aged 30 to 40 years, made up the cohort. Blood was drawn at multiple timepoints before and after primary and secondary immunization, with bulk PBMC replicates and cell subsets isolated. General findings and caveats noted by the study authors: FACS-sorted repertoires could contain abundant contaminating clonotypes from the bulk population, so computational filtering was required. Most clones expanded after primary vaccination were re-detected after the booster (about 96% of CD4 and around nine tenths of CD8), suggesting broad memory maintenance. A small share of clonotypes occurred in both CD4 and CD8 compartments, likely arising from convergent recombination. The study included only a couple of donors, which limits how far the findings can be generalized. The secondary T-cell response was weaker than the primary response but faster, peaking on day 5 instead of day 15.

The sample's treatment or condition label is to be understood as: live attenuated yellow fever vaccine strain. At each blood-draw timepoint, two biological replicates of bulk PBMCs were collected. PBMCs were isolated from peripheral blood using a standard Ficoll-Paque protocol. TriZol was used to extract RNA from bulk PBMCs, CD4 and CD8 fractions, and dextramer-positive and dextramer-negative fractions. The source of this sequence is a man aged 25-40 years who received the YFV17D yellow fever vaccine. Source: PBMCs, taken on the day of the yellow fever booster vaccination.

For the CDR3, the sequence is CASSLGLLAGGPRTDTQYF. The DNA is TGTGCCAGCAGCTTAGGACTTTTAGCGGGAGGGCCTCGGACAGATACGCAGTATTTT. This receptor chain uses TRBV11-1 and TRBJ2-3; 11 nucleotides in the junction match TRBD2. CDR1 and CDR2, per the germline V gene (reference sequence), are SGHAT and FQDESV. The CDR3 sequence holds 19 residues, the cysteine and phenylalanine included. Left in the record is the CDR3 DNA by itself, 57 bases read in frame from the first base. Trimming leaves V shorter by 1 base and J shorter by 3 bases, with the junction holding 12 bases beyond the gene matches.